This T cell receptor beta chain was obtained from a study of immune cell composition in non-small cell lung cancer. Study context: Most cases were lung adenocarcinoma or squamous cell carcinoma.

The V gene's germline CDR1 is SGHVS and CDR2 FQNEAQ. CDR3 size: 17 residues. V was clipped by 0 bases and J by 0 bases, with 12 bases between them. The data were produced by immunoSEQ multiplex PCR, yet TCRdb's version contains in-frame clones alone and is incomplete. The sample records roughly 2,200 clones, roughly two thirds being singletons. This clone was seen a single time. The TCR comes from a human donor with non-small cell lung cancer. What was sequenced was lung tumor tissue. This chain uses TRBV7-8 with TRBJ2-1; no clear D gene. The CDR3 DNA sequence: TGTGCCAGCAGCTTAGCGCTGGAGAGGTTCTCCTACAATGAGCAGTTCTTC. Translation: CASSLALERFSYNEQFF.